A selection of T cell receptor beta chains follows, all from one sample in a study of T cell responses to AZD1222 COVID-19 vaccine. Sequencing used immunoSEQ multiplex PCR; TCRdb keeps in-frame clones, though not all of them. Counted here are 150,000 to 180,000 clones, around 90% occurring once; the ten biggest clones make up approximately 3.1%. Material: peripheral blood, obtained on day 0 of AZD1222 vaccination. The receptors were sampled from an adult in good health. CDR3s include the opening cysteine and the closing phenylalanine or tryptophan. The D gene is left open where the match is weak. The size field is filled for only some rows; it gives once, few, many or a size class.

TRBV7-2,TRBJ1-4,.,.,TGTGCCAGCAGCTTAGATACAGGGTGGACTTTGACTAATGAAAAACTGTTTTTT,CASSLDTGWTLTNEKLFF
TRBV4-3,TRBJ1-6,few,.,TGCGCCAGCAGCCAAGATTTGGGGGTCGGGTCACCCCTCCACTTT,CASSQDLGVGSPLHF
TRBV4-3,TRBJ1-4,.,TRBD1,TGCGCCAGCAGCCAATTGACAGGGACGGATGAAAAACTGTTTTTT,CASSQLTGTDEKLFF
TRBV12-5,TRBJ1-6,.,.,TGTGCTAGTGGTTTGCCACATCTTCTCTATAATTCACCCCTCCACTTT,CASGLPHLLYNSPLHF
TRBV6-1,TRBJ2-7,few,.,TGTGCCAGCAGTGAAGGGGGACTGAACTACGAGCAGTACTTC,CASSEGGLNYEQYF
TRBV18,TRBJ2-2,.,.,TGTGCCAGCTCACCACCGAGAGGGGCCGGGTCCGGGGAGCTGTTTTTT,CASSPPRGAGSGELFF
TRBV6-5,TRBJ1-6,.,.,TGTGCCAGCAGCGATGGACCGTCCCTCCACTTT,CASSDGPSLHF
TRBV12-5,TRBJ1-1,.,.,TGTGCTAGTGGTTTGACCTTCACTCCGGGACGGTGGGGGAACACTGAAGCTTTCTTT,CASGLTFTPGRWGNTEAFF
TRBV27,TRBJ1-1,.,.,TGTGCCAGCAGTCCCCTCCCTGGAGAACAAGCTTTCTTT,CASSPLPGEQAFF
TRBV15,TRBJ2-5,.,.,TGTGCCACCAGCAGAGACAAGGGAGAGACCCAGTACTTC,CATSRDKGETQYF
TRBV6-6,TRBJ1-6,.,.,TGTGCCAGCAGCTCCCCGACGGGGAATTCACCCCTCCACTTT,CASSSPTGNSPLHF
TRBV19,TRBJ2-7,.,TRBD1,TGTGCCAGTAGTTTACGACAGGGGGCCAGCTCCTACGAGCAGTACTTC,CASSLRQGASSYEQYF
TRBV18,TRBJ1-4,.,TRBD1,TGTGCCAGCTCACTTACGACCGGGACAGGGGGAGAAAAACTGTTTTTT,CASSLTTGTGGEKLFF
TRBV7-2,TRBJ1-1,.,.,TGTGCCAGCAGCTCGACGGGGCATCCGAACACTGAAGCTTTCTTT,CASSSTGHPNTEAFF
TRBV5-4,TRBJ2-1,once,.,TGTGCCAGCAGCTTGCTGGCGAATGAGCAGTTCTTC,CASSLLANEQFF
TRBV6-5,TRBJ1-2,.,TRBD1,TGTGCCAGCAGTTCCGGGGCCGGGACAGGGTACTATGGCTACACCTTC,CASSSGAGTGYYGYTF
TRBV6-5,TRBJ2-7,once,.,TGTGCCAGCAGGAGGGGGGTAGCGGCCGCCTACGAGCAGTACTTC,CASRRGVAAAYEQYF
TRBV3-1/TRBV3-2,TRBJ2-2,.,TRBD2,TGTGCCAGCAGCCATGGACCGGGACTAAGGCCCGGGGAGCTGTTTTTT,CASSHGPGLRPGELFF
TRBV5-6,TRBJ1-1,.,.,TGTGCCAGCAGCTTGGAATTGGGCAGTTACACTGAAGCTTTCTTT,CASSLELGSYTEAFF
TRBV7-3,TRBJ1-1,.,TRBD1,TGTGCCAGCAGCTCAGGGGCAGGGGGTCATACTGAAGCTTTCTTT,CASSSGAGGHTEAFF
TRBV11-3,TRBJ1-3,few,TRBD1,TGTGCCAGCAGCCCCCCTTGGACAGGGAGTTCTGGAAACACCATATATTTT,CASSPPWTGSSGNTIYF
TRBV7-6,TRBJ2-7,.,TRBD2,TGTGCCAGCAGCTGGGCTAGCGGGGGCTCCTACGAGCAGTACTTC,CASSWASGGSYEQYF
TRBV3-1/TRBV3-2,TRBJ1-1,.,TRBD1,TGTGCCAGCAGCCCAACCCGGGACAGCCGCCAGTGGGCTTTCTTT,CASSPTRDSRQWAFF
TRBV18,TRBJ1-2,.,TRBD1,TGTGCCAGCTCAAGGGACAGGGATTATGGCTACACCTTC,CASSRDRDYGYTF
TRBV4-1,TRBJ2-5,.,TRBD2,TGCGCCAGCAGCCAGGAAGGGACTAGCGGGGGTAAGACCCAGTACTTC,CASSQEGTSGGKTQYF
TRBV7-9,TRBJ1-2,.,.,TGTGCCAGCAGCTTAGGTCAGTCTAACTATGGCTACACCTTC,CASSLGQSNYGYTF
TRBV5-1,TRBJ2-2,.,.,TGCGCCAGCAGCTTGGATGGGACACCCTCGGGCGGGGAGCTGTTTTTT,CASSLDGTPSGGELFF
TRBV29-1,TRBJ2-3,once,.,TGCAGCGTTGAATCTGCTACAACAACAGATACGCAGTATTTT,CSVESATTTDTQYF
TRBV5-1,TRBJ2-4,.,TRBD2,TGCGCCAGCAGCTTGGTTAGCGGGGGGCAAAACATTCAGTACTTC,CASSLVSGGQNIQYF
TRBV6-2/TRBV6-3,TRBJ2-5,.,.,TGTGCCAGCAGTTACGTGAAGGGGACGGACCAAGAGACCCAGTACTTC,CASSYVKGTDQETQYF
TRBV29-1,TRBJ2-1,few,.,TGCAGCGTTGAGGTGGCCAGGGCGTACAATGAGCAGTTCTTC,CSVEVARAYNEQFF
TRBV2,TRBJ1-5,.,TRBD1,TGTGCCAGCAGTCCCCCGGGACAGGGTCGAGGCAATCAGCCCCAGCATTTT,CASSPPGQGRGNQPQHF
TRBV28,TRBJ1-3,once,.,TGTGCCAGCAGTTTGGGTAAATCTGGAAACACCATATATTTT,CASSLGKSGNTIYF
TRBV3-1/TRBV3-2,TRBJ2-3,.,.,TGTGCCAGCAGCCCCCGGGGGTATACGCAGTATTTT,CASSPRGYTQYF
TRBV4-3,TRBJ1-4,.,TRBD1,TGCGCCAGCAGCCAAGAAAGTGACAGGGGGCCGGTAACTAATGAAAAACTGTTTTTT,CASSQESDRGPVTNEKLFF
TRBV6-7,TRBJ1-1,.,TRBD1,TGTGCCAGCAAATACGGGACAGGGAAGAACACTGAAGCTTTCTTT,CASKYGTGKNTEAFF
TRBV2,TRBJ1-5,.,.,TGTGCCAGCAGTGAAGAAAGCCCCAGGGCCTATAGCAATCAGCCCCAGCATTTT,CASSEESPRAYSNQPQHF
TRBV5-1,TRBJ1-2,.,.,TGCGCCAGCAGCTTGAATCCCGACTATGGCTACACCTTC,CASSLNPDYGYTF
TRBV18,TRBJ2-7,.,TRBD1,TGTGCCAGCTCCCCAGGACAGGGGTTCCACGAGCAGTACTTC,CASSPGQGFHEQYF
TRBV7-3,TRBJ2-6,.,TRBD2,TGTGCCAGCAGCTTAACGGGTGGACTAGCGGGGACTGGGGCCAACGTCCTGACTTTC,CASSLTGGLAGTGANVLTF
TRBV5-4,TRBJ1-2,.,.,TGTGCCAGCAGCTTGAACCAACAGGGACTGGATGGCTACACCTTC,CASSLNQQGLDGYTF
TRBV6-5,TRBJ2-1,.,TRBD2,TGTGCCAGCAGTTATGCTAGCGGGGGGGCCCGCAATGAGCAGTTCTTC,CASSYASGGARNEQFF
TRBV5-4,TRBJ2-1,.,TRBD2,TGTGCCAGCAGCGGGCAGACTAGCGGGACATACAATGAGCAGTTCTTC,CASSGQTSGTYNEQFF
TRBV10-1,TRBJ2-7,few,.,TGCGCCAGCAGTGACCCAGGAAAGGGAGGCGAGCAGTACTTC,CASSDPGKGGEQYF
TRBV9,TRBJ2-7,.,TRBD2,TGTGCCAGCAGCCCCACCGGGACTACCTACGAGCAGTACTTC,CASSPTGTTYEQYF
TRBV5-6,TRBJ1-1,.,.,TGTGCCAGCAGCTTGGGGTTTGGGGGCTACACTGAAGCTTTCTTT,CASSLGFGGYTEAFF
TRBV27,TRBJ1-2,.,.,TGTGCCAGCAGTTACCGGGACGGTGCCAAATATGGCTACACCTTC,CASSYRDGAKYGYTF
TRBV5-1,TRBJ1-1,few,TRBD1,TGCGCCAGCAGCACCGGAAGACAGGGGTACACTGAAGCTTTCTTT,CASSTGRQGYTEAFF
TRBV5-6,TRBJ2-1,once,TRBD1,TGTGCCAGCAGCTTGCGGAACAGGGGTGGCAATGAGCAGTTCTTC,CASSLRNRGGNEQFF
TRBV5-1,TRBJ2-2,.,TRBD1,TGCGCCAGCAGCACCGGGACAGTCACCGGGGAGCTGTTTTTT,CASSTGTVTGELFF
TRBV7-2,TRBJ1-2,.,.,TGTGCCAGCAGCTTAGATTCGGGCGACTATTATGGCTACACCTTC,CASSLDSGDYYGYTF
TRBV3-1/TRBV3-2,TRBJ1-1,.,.,TGTGCCAGCAGCCCCCGGGAGTTCATGTCGACTGAAGCTTTCTTT,CASSPREFMSTEAFF